This record looks at one TCR beta chain sequence and its context. Its target is unknown. Amplification used 60 Vbeta primers and 13 Jbeta primers. Authors' processing steps: It was a later analysis that counted 79 million or so unique TCR beta chains, of which 9.5 million to 14 million were shared. Data came from immunoSEQ multiplex PCR; TCRdb stores just in-frame clones and leaves some out. From that table come the V and J calls and clone size; the DNA was used to work out D and trimming. The sample carries 60,000 to 100,000 clones, around 78% recorded once. The data derive from a study of cytomegalovirus exposure and HLA in healthy donors. Overall study findings and caveats: Immune exposure data for these donors was limited to CMV serostatus. Clonal expansion was found to be greater in HLA-associated TCR beta chains than in equally common others in a later analysis. Later analysis showed TCR association rates varying by HLA locus, highest for DRB1 and lowest for HLA-C.

This CDR3 region has 17 residues. Losses at the gene ends were 5 bases for V and 4 bases for J; bases not matched to a gene: 14. Germline V gene data show CDR1 as LNHDA and CDR2 as SQIVND (reference sequence). The sequence was obtained from a male donor in good health and CMV-seropositive. Sample: PBMCs. V gene TRBV19 combines with J gene TRBJ1-2, with 9 positions matching TRBD1. CDR3 amino acids: CASSPGTGTGRSYGYTF. As DNA, the CDR3 is TGTGCCAGTAGTCCCGGAACCGGGACAGGGAGGAGCTATGGCTACACCTTC.